This is a list of T cell receptor beta chains from one sample in a study of metastatic and nonmetastatic thyroid tumors. TCRdb reassembled clones from the PCR reads with MiXCR. Seen here are approximately 65,000 clones, approximately 4.1% observed once, and the top ten hold about a fifth. The sequencing input was blood. The source of these receptors is a female donor with papillary thyroid cancer or a benign thyroid nodule (not recorded which). Some clones in this sample may be carry-over from other donors' samples. Each CDR3 is given without its conserved first and last residue. A D gene is named only where the DNA matches it firmly.

d_gene: -; v_gene: TRBV2; CDR3aa: ASSERASSTYEQY
d_gene: -; v_gene: TRBV13; CDR3aa: ASSLSKWGETQY
d_gene: -; v_gene: TRBV5-1; CDR3aa: ASRLWTTPSEQY
d_gene: TRBD1; v_gene: TRBV28; CDR3aa: ASRPTGDSPAEH
d_gene: -; v_gene: TRBV7-3; CDR3aa: ASSLRQSNEQF
d_gene: TRBD2; v_gene: TRBV20-1; CDR3aa: SARLGLAKGETQY
d_gene: -; v_gene: TRBV12-3/TRBV12-4; CDR3aa: ASILATDTEAF
d_gene: TRBD2; v_gene: TRBV7-9; CDR3aa: ASSRDYPSSYEQY
d_gene: -; v_gene: TRBV3-1; CDR3aa: ASSQAWENTGELF
d_gene: TRBD1; v_gene: TRBV7-2; CDR3aa: ASSLVPGGRNYGYT
d_gene: TRBD2; v_gene: TRBV2; CDR3aa: ASSWTSGTTDTQY
d_gene: -; v_gene: TRBV9; CDR3aa: ASSVASSTDTQY
d_gene: TRBD2; v_gene: TRBV20-1; CDR3aa: SARGTSGSYFSSDEQF
d_gene: -; v_gene: TRBV19; CDR3aa: ASSVDTGRIRGYT
d_gene: -; v_gene: TRBV10-3; CDR3aa: AISDRVDKGELF
d_gene: -; v_gene: TRBV7-8; CDR3aa: ASILTTGNQPQH
d_gene: TRBD2; v_gene: TRBV6-1; CDR3aa: ASSPGLAGGGVDTQY
d_gene: -; v_gene: TRBV6-5; CDR3aa: ASTYSKGGKPGYT
d_gene: TRBD1; v_gene: TRBV10-1; CDR3aa: ASSEGHRGSDEQY
d_gene: -; v_gene: TRBV28; CDR3aa: ASSSLNLITEQF
d_gene: -; v_gene: TRBV12-3/TRBV12-4; CDR3aa: ASSFGPNNEKLF
d_gene: TRBD2; v_gene: TRBV6-1; CDR3aa: ASSRGLDQETQY
d_gene: TRBD2; v_gene: TRBV19; CDR3aa: ATKRAGVPYEQY
d_gene: -; v_gene: TRBV11-2; CDR3aa: ASSLTGSYSGNTIY
d_gene: -; v_gene: TRBV12-3/TRBV12-4; CDR3aa: ARTMRRTQTPNIQY
d_gene: -; v_gene: TRBV6-1; CDR3aa: ASSQLARGPRTEAF
d_gene: TRBD1; v_gene: TRBV20-1; CDR3aa: SARQGETEAF
d_gene: TRBD2; v_gene: TRBV6-2/TRBV6-3; CDR3aa: ASSLMTSGRTYEQY
d_gene: -; v_gene: TRBV2; CDR3aa: ASRYSNQPQH
d_gene: -; v_gene: TRBV6-2/TRBV6-3; CDR3aa: ASNKSGTGANVLT
d_gene: -; v_gene: TRBV6-5; CDR3aa: ASSYFRDRKKLF
d_gene: TRBD1; v_gene: TRBV5-1; CDR3aa: ASSLARGRDGYT
d_gene: TRBD1; v_gene: TRBV5-1; CDR3aa: ASSFTGTGGDTQY
d_gene: TRBD2; v_gene: TRBV5-6; CDR3aa: ASSLYGLADKYNEQF
d_gene: -; v_gene: TRBV5-1; CDR3aa: ASSYSGDEQY
d_gene: TRBD1; v_gene: TRBV24-1; CDR3aa: ATSGFLRGPYSGYGYT
d_gene: TRBD1; v_gene: TRBV6-5; CDR3aa: ASSYSYWTGANEKLF
d_gene: -; v_gene: TRBV11-3; CDR3aa: ASSFAESGYNEQF
d_gene: TRBD2; v_gene: TRBV20-1; CDR3aa: SARDSGRGTGELF
d_gene: -; v_gene: TRBV28; CDR3aa: ASSFPQGREKLF
d_gene: TRBD1; v_gene: TRBV28; CDR3aa: ASRMGQGDNEKLF
d_gene: TRBD1; v_gene: TRBV2; CDR3aa: ASRGDRGFTEAF
d_gene: -; v_gene: TRBV5-1; CDR3aa: ASSSEDGNTEAF
d_gene: TRBD1; v_gene: TRBV11-2; CDR3aa: ASSGTGGLSQH
d_gene: TRBD1; v_gene: TRBV28; CDR3aa: ACSPDRVLSINQPQH
d_gene: -; v_gene: TRBV7-9; CDR3aa: ASSLVVGSRNQPQH
d_gene: TRBD1; v_gene: TRBV6-6; CDR3aa: ASSYNRGDTQY
d_gene: TRBD2; v_gene: TRBV7-3; CDR3aa: ASSLKLLAGAYEQY
d_gene: TRBD1; v_gene: TRBV5-4; CDR3aa: ASSQQGRVGNTIY
d_gene: TRBD1; v_gene: TRBV7-7; CDR3aa: ASSQTGPTDTQY
d_gene: -; v_gene: TRBV7-8; CDR3aa: ASSFTGIPGNTIY
d_gene: TRBD1; v_gene: TRBV5-1; CDR3aa: ASIIQGPQMSNTEAF
d_gene: TRBD2; v_gene: TRBV28; CDR3aa: ASRATGGGRSGDTQY
d_gene: -; v_gene: TRBV9; CDR3aa: ASSVLVTGNTGELF
d_gene: -; v_gene: TRBV12-3/TRBV12-4; CDR3aa: ASSWEGKKLF
d_gene: -; v_gene: TRBV7-2; CDR3aa: ASSLILGNTEAF
d_gene: -; v_gene: TRBV9; CDR3aa: ASSDMSEQF
d_gene: -; v_gene: TRBV12-3/TRBV12-4; CDR3aa: ASSPPFSGNTIY
d_gene: -; v_gene: TRBV12-3/TRBV12-4; CDR3aa: ASSGREGQSNTGELF
d_gene: -; v_gene: TRBV20-1; CDR3aa: SARALGGNQS